This T cell receptor (beta chain) appears in the sequencing data of a study of patients and donors after allogeneic stem cell transplantation. This clonotype was recorded at least ten times. Between the trimmed V and J ends, which lost 0 bases and 7 bases, there was a span of 6 bases. The germline gives CDR1 SGHRS, CDR2 YFSETQ. The CDR3 sequence is 12 residues long. TCRdb recomputed calls from the RT-PCR reads with MiXCR, one row per CDR3 protein. Of roughly 250,000 distinct CDR3 sequences in the sample, 11% to 15% were seen once. The gene calls are TRBV5-1 and TRBJ2-3; D gene ambiguous. This TCR came from a human donor who was either an allogeneic HSCT recipient or a stem cell or donor lymphocyte infusion donor (not recorded which). It is not recorded whose cells these are; they may come from a transplant donor. The specimen was blood, either unsorted or a sorted T cell fraction (not recorded which). The CDR3 spells CASSLEGYTQYF. The DNA for the CDR3 is TGCGCCAGCAGCTTGGAAGGTTATACGCAGTATTTT.